This T cell receptor beta chain was sequenced for a study of STAT3 mutations in large granular lymphocyte leukemia. Across the whole study: Roughly half the longitudinally sequenced T-LGLL patients had canonical STAT3 mutations. Study findings and constraints: Variable sampling intervals and differing treatment regimens complicated linking therapy response to TCR clonal burden changes. Every T-LGLL patient had at least one immunodominant TCRbeta clonotype.

CDR1 SGHRS and CDR2 YFSETQ come from the germline V gene. V lost 4 bases and J lost 5; bases outside the gene matches: 10. This CDR3 is 15 amino acids long. Measured with immunoSEQ multiplex PCR; TCRdb has only the in-frame clones, and not every one. The table has roughly 11,000 clones, 76% seen once; the top ten hold approximately 47%. Details on this clone: Its matching antigen is unknown.

The clonotype comes from a man in his sixties with T-cell large granular lymphocyte leukemia. Some clones in this sample may be carry-over from other donors' samples. The chain couples TRBV5-1 to TRBJ2-7, with 9 positions matching TRBD1. The sequencing input was peripheral blood mononuclear cells. CDR3 sequence reads: CASSLTGTGYNEQYF. The CDR3 bases are TGCGCCAGCAGCCTCACCGGGACAGGGTATAACGAGCAGTACTTC. The full variable domain, its missing parts supplied by reference TRBV5-1 and TRBJ2-7, is KAGVTQTPRYLIKTRGQQVTLSCSPISGHRSVSWYQQTPGQGLQFLFEYFSETQRNKGNFPGRFSGRQFSNSRSEMNVSTLELGDSALYLCASSLTGTGYNEQYFGPGTRLTVT.